This T cell receptor (beta chain) was sequenced in a study of Ad26.COV2.S vaccination and SARS-CoV-2 variants. Stated treatment: roughly 19 received Ad26.COV2.S at low or high dose, single or two shots; several received placebo; per-sample allocation not given. Collection of the samples took place on day 63 after the first injection of vaccine or placebo. Cohort 1b enrolled adults aged 18-55 years in Boston. Profiled with immunoSEQ multiplex PCR; TCRdb holds only in-frame clones, not every one. Among hundreds of thousands of clones listed, about 88% were seen once. Trimming left V 2 bases short and J 2 bases short, with 14 bases between. CDR3 length: 16 residues. Germline CDR1 WNHNN, CDR2 SYGVQD (reference sequence).

The receptor was derived from a person between 18 and 65 years old who received the Ad26.COV2.S COVID-19 vaccine or a placebo. This rearrangement joins TRBV10-1 to TRBJ2-3, with a tentative D call TRBD1 (5 bases). Source: peripheral blood, taken in a trial of Ad26.COV2.S vaccine versus placebo. CDR3 DNA: TGCGCCAGCAGTGAGCCCAGGAAGGGGTCCACAGATACGCAGTATTTT. Translation: CASSEPRKGSTDTQYF.